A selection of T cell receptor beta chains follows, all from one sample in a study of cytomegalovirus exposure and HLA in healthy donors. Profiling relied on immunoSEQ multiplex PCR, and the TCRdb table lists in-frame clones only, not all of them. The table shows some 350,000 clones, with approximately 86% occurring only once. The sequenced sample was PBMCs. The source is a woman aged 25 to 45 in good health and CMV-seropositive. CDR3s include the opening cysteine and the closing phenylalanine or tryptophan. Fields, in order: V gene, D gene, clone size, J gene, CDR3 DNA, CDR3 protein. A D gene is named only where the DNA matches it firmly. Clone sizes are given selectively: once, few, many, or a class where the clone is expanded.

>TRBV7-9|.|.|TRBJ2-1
TGTGCCAGCAGCCCTAGCAACCCCAGGGATGAGCAGTTCTTC
CASSPSNPRDEQFF
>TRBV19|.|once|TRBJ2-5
TGTGCCAGTAGTAGGCGGGTCCGGGCGGATCTCCCGAAAGAGACCCAGTACTTC
CASSRRVRADLPKETQYF
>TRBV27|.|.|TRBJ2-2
TGTGCCAGCAGCATTTTTATCGGTGGGGGCACCGGGGAGCTGTTTTTT
CASSIFIGGGTGELFF
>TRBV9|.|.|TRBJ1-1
TGTGCCAGCAGCGTAGGGGTTAGGACTGAAGCTTTCTTT
CASSVGVRTEAFF
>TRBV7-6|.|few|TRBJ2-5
TGTGCCAGCAGCTTAGCGCGGACCACGGGGCAAGAGACCCAGTACTTC
CASSLARTTGQETQYF
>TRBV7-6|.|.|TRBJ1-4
TGTGCCAGCATCTCAAGTTCTGTCGGCCTACAAATGGGTGAAAAACTGTTTTTT
CASISSSVGLQMGEKLFF
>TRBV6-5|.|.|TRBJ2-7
TGTGCCAGCAGTTACTCAGCGTGGGGGTCCGCCTACGAGCAGTACTTC
CASSYSAWGSAYEQYF
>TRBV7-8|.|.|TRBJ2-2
TGTGCCAGCAGCCGCAGGGAGCCCGGGGAGCTGTTTTTT
CASSRREPGELFF
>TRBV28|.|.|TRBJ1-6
TGTGCCAGCAGTCAGTGGGCCCGGCCCCTCCACTTT
CASSQWARPLHF
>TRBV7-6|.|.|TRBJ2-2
TGTGCCAGCAGCTTAGTCCCGGGAGCGAACACCGGGGAGCTGTTTTTT
CASSLVPGANTGELFF
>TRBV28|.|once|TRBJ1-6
TGTGCCACCGGGGGGGTCTTATATTCACCCCTCCACTTT
CATGGVLYSPLHF
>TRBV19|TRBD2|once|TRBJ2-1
TGTGCCAGTAGTATAGGACTAGCAGAGTACAATGAGCAGTTCTTC
CASSIGLAEYNEQFF
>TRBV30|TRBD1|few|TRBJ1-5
TGTGCCTGGAGTGTAAACGAGGGGGCGCGGGTTCAGCCCCAGCATTTT
CAWSVNEGARVQPQHF
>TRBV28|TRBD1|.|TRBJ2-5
TGTGCCAGCAGTCACAGACAGGGACGAGAGACCCAGTACTTC
CASSHRQGRETQYF
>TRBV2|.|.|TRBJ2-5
TGTGCCAGCAGTGAAGCGGGAAGAAGACAAGAGACCCAGTACTTC
CASSEAGRRQETQYF
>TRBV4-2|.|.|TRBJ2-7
TGTGCCAGCAGCCAAGAAGTGGGCTCCTACGAGCAGTACTTC
CASSQEVGSYEQYF
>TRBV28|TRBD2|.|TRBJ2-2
TGTGCCAGCACCCCCGGAGCGGGGTTATATACCGGGGAGCTGTTTTTT
CASTPGAGLYTGELFF
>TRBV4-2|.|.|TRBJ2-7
TGTGCCAGCAGCCAAGATTTGGGACCGAGCTACGAGCAGTACTTC
CASSQDLGPSYEQYF
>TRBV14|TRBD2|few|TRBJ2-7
TGTGCCAGCAGCCTCACGCACGGGACTAGCGGGAGCAACGAGCAGTACTTC
CASSLTHGTSGSNEQYF
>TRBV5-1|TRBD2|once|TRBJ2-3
TGCGCCAGCAGCTTGTTAGCGGGGGACACAGATACGCAGTATTTT
CASSLLAGDTDTQYF
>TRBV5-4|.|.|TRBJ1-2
TGTGCCAGCAGCCTCGCAGGGGTCATGGGAGGCTACACCTTC
CASSLAGVMGGYTF
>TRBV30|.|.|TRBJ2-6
TGTGCCTGGTGGAAAGGTGGGGCCAACGTCCTGACTTTC
CAWWKGGANVLTF
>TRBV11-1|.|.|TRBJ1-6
TGTGCCAGCAGCTTTGACTCAGGGTACGGATCACCCCTCCACTTT
CASSFDSGYGSPLHF
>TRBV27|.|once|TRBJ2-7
TGTGCCAGCAGTTTATACAGTTCGGGGGAGCAGTACTTC
CASSLYSSGEQYF
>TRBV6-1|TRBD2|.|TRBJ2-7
TGTGCCAGCAGTGACCCTAGCGGGGAGCTCTCCTACGAGCAGTACTTC
CASSDPSGELSYEQYF
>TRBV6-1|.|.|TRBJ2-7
TGTGCCAGCAGTGGGGGAAGCTCCTACGAGCAGTACTTC
CASSGGSSYEQYF
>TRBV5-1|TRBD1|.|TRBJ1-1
TGCGCCAGCAGCTTGGGCGACAGGGGGACTGAAGCTTTCTTT
CASSLGDRGTEAFF
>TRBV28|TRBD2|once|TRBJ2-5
TGTGCCAGCAGTCCGACAAGGACTAGCGGGGTGGAGACCCAGTACTTC
CASSPTRTSGVETQYF
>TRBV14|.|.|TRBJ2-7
TGTGCCAGCAGCCGCGGTCTCGAGCAGTACTTC
CASSRGLEQYF
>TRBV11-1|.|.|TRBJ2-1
TGTGCCAGCAGCTTAAACATCTACAATGAGCAGTTCTTC
CASSLNIYNEQFF
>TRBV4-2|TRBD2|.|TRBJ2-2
TGTGCCAGCAGCCGCGGCGGGGGGGCGAACACCGGGGAGCTGTTTTTT
CASSRGGGANTGELFF
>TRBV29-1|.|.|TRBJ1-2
TGCAGCGTTGATAGGTTTAGAGGCTACACCTTC
CSVDRFRGYTF
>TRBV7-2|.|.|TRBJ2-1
TGTGCCAGCAGCTTAGAGGTCCAACTCCGTACCAATGAGCAGTTCTTC
CASSLEVQLRTNEQFF
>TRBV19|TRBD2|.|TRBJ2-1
TGTGCCAGTAGTCTCGGGACTAGCGGGATCAATGAGCAGTTCTTC
CASSLGTSGINEQFF
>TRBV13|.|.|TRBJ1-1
TGTGCCAGCAGCTTAGGTTCAGGGGTGAACACTGAAGCTTTCTTT
CASSLGSGVNTEAFF
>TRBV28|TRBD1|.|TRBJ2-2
TGTGCCAGCAGCTCCGGGACAGGGAACACCGGGGAGCTGTTTTTT
CASSSGTGNTGELFF
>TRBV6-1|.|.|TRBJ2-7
TGTGCCAGCAGTGAGTCTAGATCGCCCTACGAGCAGTACTTC
CASSESRSPYEQYF
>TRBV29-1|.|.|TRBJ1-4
TGCAGCGGTGAAGCTGGAGAAAAACTGTTTTTT
CSGEAGEKLFF
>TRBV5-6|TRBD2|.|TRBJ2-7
TGTGCCAGCAGCTTGAACCTAGCGGGGGCCGTATCCTACGAGCAGTACTTC
CASSLNLAGAVSYEQYF
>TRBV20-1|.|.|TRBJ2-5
TGCAGTGCTAAAAAAGAGGCCCAGTACTTC
CSAKKEAQYF
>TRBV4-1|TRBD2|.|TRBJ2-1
TGCGCCAGCAGCCCGCGACTGGCGGGGGAATACAATGAGCAGTTCTTC
CASSPRLAGEYNEQFF